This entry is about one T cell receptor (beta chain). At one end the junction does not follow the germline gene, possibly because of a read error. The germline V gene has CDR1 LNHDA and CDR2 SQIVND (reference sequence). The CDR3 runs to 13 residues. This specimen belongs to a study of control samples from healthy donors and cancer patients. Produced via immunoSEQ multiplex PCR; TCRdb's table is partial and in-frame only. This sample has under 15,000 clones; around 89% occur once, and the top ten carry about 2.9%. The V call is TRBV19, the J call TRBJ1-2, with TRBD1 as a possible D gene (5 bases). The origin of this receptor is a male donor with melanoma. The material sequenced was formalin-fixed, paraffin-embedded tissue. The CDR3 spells CAIRGRGPYGYIF. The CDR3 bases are TGTGCCATCCGGGGACGGGGACCCTATGGCTACATCTTC.